This passage covers 12 T cell receptor beta chains from one sample sequenced in a study of breast tumors, draining lymph nodes, adjacent tissues. MiXCR, applied by TCRdb to the multiplex PCR reads, yields one record per CDR3 protein. The table shows about 130,000 distinct CDR3 sequences, with 21% occurring only once. Axillary draining lymph nodes of breast cancer patients supplied the node samples. What was sequenced was axillary lymph node tissue. The receptors here all came from a female donor with breast cancer. Some clones in this sample may be carry-over from other donors' samples.

Ten or more counts support this clonotype. The CDR3 DNA sequence: TGCGCCAGCAGCCAAGAGGGTGGAAAGCGAGGGGGAAACATTCAGTACTTC. This codes for CASSQEGGKRGGNIQYF. This chain joins TRBV4-1 and TRBJ2-4; a weak D match, TRBD1 (6 bases). V was trimmed by 0 bases and J by 6 bases, leaving 18 bases between them. The CDR3 is 17 residues long. Germline loops: CDR1 MGHRA, CDR2 YSYEKL.

This clonotype was observed at least ten times. The genes are TRBV6-6 and TRBJ1-4, with D possibly TRBD1 on 5 matching bases. Trimming removed 8 bases from V and 5 bases from J, with 12 bases in between. There are 13 residues in the CDR3. Per the germline V gene, CDR1 is MNHNY and CDR2 is SVGAGI (reference sequence). CDR3 nucleotide sequence: TGTGCCAGCTGTGACAGCTACAATGAAAAACTGTTTTTT. This sequence encodes CASCDSYNEKLFF.

This clonotype was seen ten or more times. The chain is built from TRBV5-1 and TRBJ1-4, with D possibly being TRBD1 (5 bases). From germline, CDR1 is SGHRS and CDR2 YFSETQ. The V end lost 4 bases, the J end lost 8 bases, and 21 bases lay between the germline ends. CDR3 length: 16 residues. CDR3 residues: CASSLGRDVRREKLFF. The CDR3 region has the DNA TGCGCCAGCAGCCTAGGGAGGGACGTTCGGAGGGAAAAACTGTTTTTT.

This clonotype was counted ten times or more. The chain employs TRBV28 and TRBJ1-2; 11 bases are a match to TRBD1. Germline CDR1 reads MDHEN; CDR2 reads SYDVKM. The CDR3 is made up of 17 amino acids. Trimming cost V 5 bases and J 7 bases; bases outside gene matches: 15. This CDR3 is CASSPSQDRGQVGGYTF. In nucleotides, the CDR3 is TGTGCCAGCAGTCCCTCCCAGGACAGGGGGCAAGTAGGTGGCTACACCTTC.

This clonotype was recorded at least ten times. V gene TRBV10-3 combines with J gene TRBJ2-2; D possibly corresponds to TRBD1 (6 bases). Trimming removed 2 bases at V and 7 bases at J, with 17 bases between. Germline lookup yields CDR1 ENHRY and CDR2 SYGVKD. CDR3 size: 16 residues. The CDR3 sequence: CAISERGTPSVGELFF. In DNA, the CDR3 is TGTGCCATCAGTGAGAGGGGGACACCTTCGGTCGGGGAGCTGTTTTTT.

This clonotype is a singleton in its sample. This may stem from a read error, because a much larger clone lies one nucleotide away. The CDR3: CATSFQLAPGIGELFF. The CDR3 DNA reads TGTGCCACCAGCTTTCAACTAGCCCCGGGTATCGGGGAGCTGTTTTTT. V gene TRBV15 combines with J gene TRBJ2-2; weak D call: TRBD2 (6 bases). V lost 5 bases, J lost 7 bases, and 20 bases lay in between. The CDR3 contains 16 residues. Per germline, CDR1 LNHNV and CDR2 YYDKDF (reference sequence).

The table lists this clonotype with many counts. The rearrangement joins TRBV30 to TRBJ2-7, with D unclear. The V end was cut by 2 bases, the J end by 0 bases, with 5 bases between. Germline CDR1 and CDR2: GTSNPN and SVGIG (reference sequence). This CDR3 region has 12 residues. The CDR3 DNA sequence: TGTGCCTGGAGTATGAGCTCCTACGAGCAGTACTTC. The encoded protein is CAWSMSSYEQYF.

On this clonotype itself: A much larger clone differs from this one at a single base, so this may be a read error. J is TRBJ2-1 and V is TRBV30; tentative D call: TRBD2 (5 bases). CDR1 is GTSNPN, CDR2 SVGIG, per germline (reference sequence). The CDR3 extends over 14 amino acids. CDR3 amino acids: CAWCVGSSRNEQFF. The CDR3 bases are TGTGCCTGGTGTGTAGGGTCTAGCCGCAATGAGCAGTTCTTC.

Turning to this clonotype: A much larger clone lies a single base off, so this may be a read error. This rearrangement joins TRBV12-3 or TRBV12-4 to TRBJ1-2; D is uncertain. The CDR3 totals 12 residues. The CDR3 sequence: CAGSHRTVGYTF. The CDR3 DNA reads as TGTGCCGGCAGTCATAGGACTGTCGGCTACACCTTC.

This clonotype was detected many times. One end of the junction varies from germline; a read error may be responsible. The rearrangement joins TRBV20-1 to TRBJ1-4; D unclear. The CDR3 runs 11 residues. Germline V CDR1 and CDR2: DFQATT, SNEGSKA (reference sequence). The CDR3 bases are TGCAGTGCTAGACCCTCTCGGGAACTGCTTTTT. This codes for CSARPSRELLF.

This clonotype has ten or more counts. The rearrangement uses TRBV15 and TRBJ2-3; 13 bases are shared with TRBD2. Germline V lookup: CDR1 LNHNV, CDR2 YYDKDF (reference sequence). V lost 1 base to trimming and J lost 14 bases; unmatched junction nucleotides: 12. This CDR3 has 16 amino acids. Here the CDR3 reads CATSRVLAGGEYVGYF. As DNA, the CDR3 is TGTGCCACCAGCAGAGTACTAGCGGGAGGGGAATACGTCGGGTATTTT.

This clonotype was seen more than once but under ten times. V gene TRBV27 combines with J gene TRBJ1-4; 10 nucleotides agree with TRBD1. Germline values: CDR1 MNHEY, CDR2 SMNVEV (reference sequence). This CDR3 spans 15 amino acids. V gave up 4 bases and J gave up 7 bases; unmatched junction bases: 6. The CDR3 region has the DNA TGTGCCAGCAGTTCCGCCGGGACAGGGGCTGAAAAACTGTTTTTT. Translating it yields CASSSAGTGAEKLFF.